This TCR beta chain was sequenced during a study of blood T cell repertoires in COVID-19. Looking at the study overall: Donors in the United States, Italy and Spain gave samples during acute or convalescent COVID-19.

Study processing details: Nucleated cell number was recorded as an estimate derived from reference gene primer amplification. Measured with immunoSEQ multiplex PCR; TCRdb has only the in-frame clones, and not every one. V and J calls and clone size are those listed in that table; D and trimming were worked out from the DNA. This sample yields 250,000 or so clones, of which around nine tenths are seen a single time; roughly 5% belongs to the top ten. With 0 bases clipped from V and 6 bases from J, the junction kept 7 bases outside the gene matches. CDR1 SGDLS and CDR2 YYNGEE come from the germline V gene. This CDR3 comprises 16 residues. While infection was still active, Seattle patients were enrolled and then followed longitudinally.

Sequencing used peripheral blood. This TCR was sampled from a woman aged 55-70 years with COVID-19, enrolled during active disease. The V and J genes are TRBV9 and TRBJ2-3, with TRBD2 matching over 10 bases. The CDR3: CASSVALASGSDTQYF. The CDR3 bases are TGTGCCAGCAGCGTAGCTTTAGCTAGCGGGAGTGATACGCAGTATTTT.